Here is one TCR beta chain with its context. Its antigen is undetermined. Both 60 Vbeta primers and 13 Jbeta primers went into the PCR. TCRdb's table, derived via immunoSEQ multiplex PCR, lists solely in-frame clones and lacks some. This repertoire comprises about 48,000 clones; its ten largest clones make up around 2%. J was trimmed by 7 bases and V by 1 base; bases with no gene match: 13. Germline V gives CDR1 SGHNT, CDR2 YYREEE (reference sequence). This CDR3 has 17 residues. These data originate in a study of cytomegalovirus exposure and HLA in healthy donors. Study-wide results and caveats: Further analysis was carried out later, and it showed several of the most significant clusters appearing linked to common viral pathogens.

Sequenced sample: PBMCs. The origin of this receptor is a woman aged 40 to 50 in good health and CMV-seronegative. This chain connects TRBV5-4 to TRBJ2-2; the match to TRBD1 covers 7 bases. CDR3 sequence reads: CASSLSPGTALFGELFF. The CDR3 nucleotides are TGTGCCAGCAGCTTGTCGCCCGGGACAGCACTTTTCGGGGAGCTGTTTTTT.